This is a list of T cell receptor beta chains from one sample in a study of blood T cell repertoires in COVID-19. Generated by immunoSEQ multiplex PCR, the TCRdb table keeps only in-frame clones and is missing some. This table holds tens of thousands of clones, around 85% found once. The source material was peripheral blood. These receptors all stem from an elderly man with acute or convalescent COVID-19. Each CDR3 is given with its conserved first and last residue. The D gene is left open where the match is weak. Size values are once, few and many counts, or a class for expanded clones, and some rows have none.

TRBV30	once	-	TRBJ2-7	CAWTRLYSYEQYF	TGTGCCTGGACGCGTCTCTACTCCTACGAGCAGTACTTC
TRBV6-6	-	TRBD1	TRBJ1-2	CASTMDRGYGYTF	TGTGCCAGCACCATGGACAGGGGCTATGGCTACACCTTC
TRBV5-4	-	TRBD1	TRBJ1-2	CASRPDRAPYGYTF	TGTGCCAGCAGACCCGACAGGGCTCCCTATGGCTACACCTTC
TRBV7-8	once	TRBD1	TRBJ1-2	CASSSGQEVYGYTF	TGTGCCAGCAGCTCCGGACAGGAGGTCTATGGCTACACCTTC
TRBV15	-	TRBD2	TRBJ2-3	CATRAKREGQDTQYF	TGTGCCACCAGGGCGAAGCGGGAGGGCCAAGATACGCAGTATTTT
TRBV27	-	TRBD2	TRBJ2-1	CASSLSAPSGAGGEQFF	TGTGCCAGCAGTTTATCGGCACCTAGCGGGGCGGGGGGTGAGCAGTTCTTC
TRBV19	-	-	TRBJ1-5	CASSLKSPGQPQHF	TGTGCCAGTAGTCTAAAGTCACCGGGACAGCCCCAGCATTTT
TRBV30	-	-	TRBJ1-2	CAWSLTGNYGYTF	TGTGCCTGGTCACTAACAGGCAACTATGGCTACACCTTC
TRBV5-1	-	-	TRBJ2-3	CASSLISGTDTQYF	TGCGCCAGCAGCTTGATTTCGGGGACAGATACGCAGTATTTT
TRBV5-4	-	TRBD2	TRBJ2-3	CASSGLAGSTDTQYF	TGTGCCAGCAGCGGACTAGCGGGCAGCACAGATACGCAGTATTTT
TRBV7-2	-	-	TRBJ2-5	CASSLATGGGQETQYF	TGTGCCAGCAGCTTAGCTACCGGAGGCGGGCAAGAGACCCAGTACTTC
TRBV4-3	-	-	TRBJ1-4	CASSQDRSVSNYEKLFF	TGCGCCAGCAGCCAAGATCGATCGGTCTCCAACTATGAAAAACTGTTTTTT
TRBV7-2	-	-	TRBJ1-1	CASSLGPGISTEAFF	TGTGCCAGCAGCTTAGGGCCGGGAATCTCCACTGAAGCTTTCTTT
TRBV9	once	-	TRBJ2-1	CASSVAPADYNEQFF	TGTGCCAGCAGCGTAGCTCCAGCGGACTACAATGAGCAGTTCTTC
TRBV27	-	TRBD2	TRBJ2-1	CASSFGGGSYNEQFF	TGTGCCAGCAGTTTTGGGGGGGGCTCCTACAATGAGCAGTTCTTC
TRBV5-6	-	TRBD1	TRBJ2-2	CASRRDRRFGGELFF	TGTGCCAGCCGCCGGGACAGGCGATTCGGCGGGGAGCTGTTTTTT
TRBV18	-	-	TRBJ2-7	CASSPHYEQYF	TGTGCCAGCTCACCCCACTACGAGCAGTACTTC
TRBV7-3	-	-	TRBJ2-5	CASSLNRDNQETQYF	TGTGCCAGCAGCTTGAACCGGGACAACCAAGAGACCCAGTACTTC
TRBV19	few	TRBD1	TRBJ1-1	CASIRTGLGTEAFF	TGTGCCAGTATACGGACAGGGTTGGGCACTGAAGCTTTCTTT
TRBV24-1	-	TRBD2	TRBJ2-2	CATSDLIAGAANTGELFF	TGTGCCACCAGTGATTTGATAGCGGGAGCTGCGAACACCGGGGAGCTGTTTTTT
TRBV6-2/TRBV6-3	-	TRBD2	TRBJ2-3	CASSSTSAGTDTQYF	TGTGCCAGCAGTTCTACTAGCGCAGGCACAGATACGCAGTATTTT
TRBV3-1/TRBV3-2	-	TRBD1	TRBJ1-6	CASSRTGDYNSPLHF	TGTGCCAGCAGCCGGACAGGAGATTATAATTCACCCCTCCACTTT
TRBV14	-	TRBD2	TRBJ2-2	CASSPGLAGNGELFF	TGTGCCAGCAGCCCCGGGTTAGCGGGAAACGGGGAGCTGTTTTTT
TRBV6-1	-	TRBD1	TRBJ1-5	CASSEGNRGWPQHF	TGTGCCAGCAGTGAGGGCAACAGGGGATGGCCCCAGCATTTT
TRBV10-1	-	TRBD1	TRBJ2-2	CARTFAGDSKGIYNTGELFF	TGCGCCAGAACTTTCGCCGGGGACAGCAAAGGGATCTACAACACCGGGGAGCTGTTTTTT
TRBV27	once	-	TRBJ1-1	CASSFNRDTEAFF	TGTGCCAGCAGTTTCAACAGGGACACTGAAGCTTTCTTT
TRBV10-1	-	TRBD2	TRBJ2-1	CASRKLAGGPGGDNEQFF	TGCGCCAGCAGAAAACTAGCGGGAGGCCCTGGGGGAGACAATGAGCAGTTCTTC
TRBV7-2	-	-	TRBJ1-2	CASSLSAGNYGYTF	TGTGCCAGCAGCTTATCAGCAGGCAACTATGGCTACACCTTC
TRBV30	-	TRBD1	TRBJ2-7	CAWSLGDRGYEQYF	TGTGCCTGGAGCCTGGGGGACAGGGGGTACGAGCAGTACTTC
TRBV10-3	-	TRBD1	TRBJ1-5	CAISGQGANQPQHF	TGTGCCATCAGTGGGCAGGGGGCAAATCAGCCCCAGCATTTT
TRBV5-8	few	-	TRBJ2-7	CASSPLREQYF	TGTGCCAGCAGCCCTCTGCGAGAGCAGTACTTC
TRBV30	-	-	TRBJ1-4	CAWSAVRTATNEKLFF	TGTGCCTGGAGTGCCGTTCGAACGGCAACTAATGAAAAACTGTTTTTT
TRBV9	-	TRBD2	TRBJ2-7	CASSTGASGTYEQYF	TGTGCCAGCAGTACTGGGGCTAGCGGAACCTACGAGCAGTACTTC
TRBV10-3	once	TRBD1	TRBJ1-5	CAISDNRGGNQPQHF	TGTGCCATCAGTGATAACAGGGGTGGCAATCAGCCCCAGCATTTT
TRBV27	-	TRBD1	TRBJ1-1	CASKPQGGMNTEAFF	TGTGCCAGCAAACCACAGGGGGGGATGAACACTGAAGCTTTCTTT
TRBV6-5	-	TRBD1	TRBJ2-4	CASRETGVKNIQYF	TGTGCCAGCAGAGAGACAGGGGTCAAAAACATTCAGTACTTC
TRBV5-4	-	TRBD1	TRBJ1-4	CASSFGTGLGPREKLFF	TGTGCCAGCAGCTTCGGGACAGGTTTGGGTCCCCGGGAAAAACTGTTTTTT
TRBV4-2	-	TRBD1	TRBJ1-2	CASSQEPSGGVGYGYTF	TGTGCCAGCAGCCAGGAGCCCTCAGGGGGCGTTGGCTATGGCTACACCTTC
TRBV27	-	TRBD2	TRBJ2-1	CASSSSRTSGISEQFF	TGTGCCAGCAGTTCCAGCCGGACTAGCGGGATTAGTGAGCAGTTCTTC
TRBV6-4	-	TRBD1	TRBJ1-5	CASSVGTGPNQPQHF	TGTGCCAGCAGTGTCGGGACAGGCCCCAATCAGCCCCAGCATTTT
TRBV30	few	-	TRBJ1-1	CACTLGRTEAFF	TGTGCCTGCACCCTGGGGAGAACTGAAGCTTTCTTT
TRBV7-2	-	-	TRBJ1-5	CASSPGLNNQPQHF	TGTGCCAGCAGCCCGGGACTGAACAATCAGCCCCAGCATTTT
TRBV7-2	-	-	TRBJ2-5	CAIPGGPAEETQYF	TGTGCCATCCCCGGGGGGCCAGCAGAAGAGACCCAGTACTTC
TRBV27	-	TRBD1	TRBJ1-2	CASSLEGAGYGYTF	TGTGCCAGCAGTTTGGAGGGGGCGGGCTATGGCTACACCTTC